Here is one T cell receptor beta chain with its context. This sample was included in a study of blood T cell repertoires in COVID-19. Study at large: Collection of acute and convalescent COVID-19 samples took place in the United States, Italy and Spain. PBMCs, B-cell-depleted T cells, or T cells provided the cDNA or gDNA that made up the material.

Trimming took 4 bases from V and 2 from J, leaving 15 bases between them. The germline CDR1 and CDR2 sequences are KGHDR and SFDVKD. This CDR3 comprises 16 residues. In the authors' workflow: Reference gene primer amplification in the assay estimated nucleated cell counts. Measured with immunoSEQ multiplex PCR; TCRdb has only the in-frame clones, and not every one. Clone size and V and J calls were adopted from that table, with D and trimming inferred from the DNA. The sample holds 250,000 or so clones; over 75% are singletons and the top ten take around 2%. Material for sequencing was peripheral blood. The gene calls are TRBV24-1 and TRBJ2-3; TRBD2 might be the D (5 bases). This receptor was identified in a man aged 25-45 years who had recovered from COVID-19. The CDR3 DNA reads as TGTGCCACCAGTGACCAAAGCGGAAGACCCACAGATACGCAGTATTTT. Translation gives CATSDQSGRPTDTQYF.